Shown below are 10 T cell receptor beta chains from a single sample sequenced in a study of blood T cell repertoires in COVID-19. The table came from immunoSEQ multiplex PCR; TCRdb's copy has only in-frame clones and leaves some out. The sample records fewer than 150,000 clones, around 79% being singletons. Sample: peripheral blood. These TCRs come from a man older than 75 with acute or convalescent COVID-19.

The CDR3 spells CATSAGGQETQYF. The CDR3 DNA is TGTGCCACCAGTGCGGGGGGACAAGAGACCCAGTACTTC. The chain uses TRBV24-1 and TRBJ2-5; 7 positions agree with TRBD2. Germline V gene lookup returns CDR1 KGHDR and CDR2 SFDVKD. This CDR3 comprises 13 residues. V was clipped by 5 bases and J by 2 bases; unmatched bases: 1.

The V call is TRBV19, the J call TRBJ1-2; 7 nucleotides match TRBD1. The CDR3 covers 12 residues. The V segment lost 4 bases and the J segment 4 bases; nucleotides outside the gene matches: 0. Per germline, CDR1 LNHDA and CDR2 SQIVND (reference sequence). The CDR3 coding sequence is TGTGCCAGTAGTAGACAGGGCTATGGCTACACCTTC. As protein: CASSRQGYGYTF. The full variable domain, its missing parts supplied by reference TRBV19 and TRBJ1-2, is DGGITQSPKYLFRKEGQNVTLSCEQNLNHDAMYWYRQDPGQGLRLIYYSQIVNDFQKGDIAEGYSVSREKKESFPLTVTSAQKNPTAFYLCASSRQGYGYTFGSGTRLTVV.

This clone was seen a handful of times. V is TRBV7-9 and J is TRBJ2-1; D call uncertain. This CDR3 has 13 residues. Germline V gene sequence: CDR1 SEHNR, CDR2 FQNEAQ (reference sequence). V was shortened by 3 bases and J by 0 bases, with 3 bases between the two germline ends. The CDR3 spells CASSFSSYNEQFF. The DNA of the CDR3 is TGTGCCAGCAGCTTTAGCTCCTACAATGAGCAGTTCTTC.

The chain is built from TRBV4-1 and TRBJ1-2; D is undetermined. Germline assignment: CDR1 MGHRA and CDR2 YSYEKL. There are 16 residues in the CDR3. Deletions cut 4 bases from V and 1 base from J, with 16 bases between. The CDR3, as DNA: TGCGCCAGCAGCCTCGGGTGGGGAGGGATTAACTATGGCTACACCTTC. Amino acid sequence: CASSLGWGGINYGYTF.

The J gene is TRBJ2-1, the V gene TRBV9; D ambiguous. In germline, CDR1 is SGDLS, CDR2 YYNGEE. The CDR3 extends over 14 amino acids. V shed 0 bases and J shed 5 bases, with 9 bases lying between them. The CDR3 DNA sequence: TGTGCCAGCAGCGTAGGGCTTGTCGACAATGAGCAGTTCTTC. Its protein is CASSVGLVDNEQFF.

The rearrangement joins TRBV27 to TRBJ2-7, with TRBD1 identical over 9 bases. The CDR3 sequence is 15 residues long. The V and J ends lost 5 bases and 8 bases, in that order; junction bases with no gene match: 13. The germline V gene has CDR1 MNHEY and CDR2 SMNVEV (reference sequence). The CDR3 region has the DNA TGTGCCAGCAGTCCGGGGACAGGGAACCTAAGACAGCAGTACTTC. It is translated as CASSPGTGNLRQQYF.

This chain links TRBV5-1 with TRBJ2-6; TRBD1 is a possible D gene (6 bases). This CDR3 has 17 residues. The ends were cut back, 7 bases at V and 0 bases at J, with 17 bases in the middle. Germline CDR1 is SGHRS and CDR2 is YFSETQ. The CDR3 sequence is CASLQGPRSSGANVLTF. In nucleotides, the CDR3 is TGCGCCAGCTTACAGGGTCCAAGAAGCTCTGGGGCCAACGTCCTGACTTTC. The variable domain in full, completed from reference TRBV5-1 and TRBJ2-6, reads KAGVTQTPRYLIKTRGQQVTLSCSPISGHRSVSWYQQTPGQGLQFLFEYFSETQRNKGNFPGRFSGRQFSNSRSEMNVSTLELGDSALYLCASLQGPRSSGANVLTFGAGSRLTVL.

V and J are TRBV7-9 and TRBJ2-4; the D gene is possibly TRBD2 (7 bases). The CDR3 is made up of 13 amino acids. CDR1 is SEHNR, CDR2 FQNEAQ, per germline (reference sequence). Between the trimmed V and J ends, which lost 8 bases and 5 bases, there was a span of 13 bases. The DNA of the CDR3 is TGTGCCAGCGGGGGGGCCGTTCAAAACATTCAGTACTTC. It is translated as CASGGAVQNIQYF.

This chain uses TRBV19 with TRBJ1-6; D is perhaps TRBD1 (6 bases). CDR3 size: 15 residues. V dropped 7 bases and J dropped 0 bases, with 10 bases sitting between them. Germline V lookup: CDR1 LNHDA, CDR2 SQIVND (reference sequence). CDR3 sequence (DNA): TGTGCCAGTAACAAACAGGGCTCCTATAATTCACCCCTCCACTTT. Encoded protein: CASNKQGSYNSPLHF. The full variable domain, its missing parts supplied by reference TRBV19 and TRBJ1-6, is DGGITQSPKYLFRKEGQNVTLSCEQNLNHDAMYWYRQDPGQGLRLIYYSQIVNDFQKGDIAEGYSVSREKKESFPLTVTSAQKNPTAFYLCASNKQGSYNSPLHFGNGTRLTVT.

This sequence joins TRBV5-5 and TRBJ2-7; tentative D call: TRBD1 (6 bases). V was shortened by 4 bases and J by 3 bases, with 14 bases between the two germline ends. Germline V CDR1 and CDR2: SGHKS, YYEKEE (reference sequence). This CDR3 has 14 amino acids. CDR3 in amino acids: CASSLRAGVYEQYF. CDR3 coding DNA: TGTGCCAGCAGCCTCCGGGCAGGGGTCTACGAGCAGTACTTC.